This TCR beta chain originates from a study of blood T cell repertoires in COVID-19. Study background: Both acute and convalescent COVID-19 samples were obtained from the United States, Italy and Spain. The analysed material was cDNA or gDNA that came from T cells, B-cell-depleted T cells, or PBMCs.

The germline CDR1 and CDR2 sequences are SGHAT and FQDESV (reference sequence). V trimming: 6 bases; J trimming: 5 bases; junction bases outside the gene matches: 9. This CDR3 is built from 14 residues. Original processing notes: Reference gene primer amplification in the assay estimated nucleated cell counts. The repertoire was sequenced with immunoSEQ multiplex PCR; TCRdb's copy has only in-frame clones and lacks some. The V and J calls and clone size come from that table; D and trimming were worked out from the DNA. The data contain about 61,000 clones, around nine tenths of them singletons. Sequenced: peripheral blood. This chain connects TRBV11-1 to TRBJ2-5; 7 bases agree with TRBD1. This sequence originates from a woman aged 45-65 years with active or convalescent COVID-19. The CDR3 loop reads CASRDDRESETQYF. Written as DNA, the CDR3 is TGTGCCAGCAGAGACGACAGGGAATCGGAGACCCAGTACTTC.